Listed below are T cell receptor beta chains from one sample, sequenced in a study of human T cells and chemical hapten exposure. TCRdb reprocessed the RACE reads with MiXCR, giving one entry per CDR3 protein. Here the sample spans some 200,000 distinct CDR3 sequences, nearly 30% being singletons. This specimen consisted of whole blood, obtained in connection with sensitization to the hapten diphenylcyclopropenone (DPC). Source of these receptors: a woman aged 25-40 years with alopecia areata. Some clones in this sample may be carry-over from other donors' samples. Both conserved end residues are part of each CDR3. The D gene is left open where the match is weak. Where a row states a size, it is once, few, many or the class of an expanded clone; other rows omit it.

cdr3_nt cdr3_aa j_call d_call v_call clone_size
TGCAGCGTTGATTTTCGGGAGACCCAGTACTTC CSVDFRETQYF TRBJ2-5 . TRBV29-1 few
TGCGCCAGCAGCGGGGACAGAGCTAACTATGGCTACACCTTC CASSGDRANYGYTF TRBJ1-2 TRBD1 TRBV5-1 few
TGCAGTGCCACCGGGACAGGGGGGCCAGAGACCCAGTACTTC CSATGTGGPETQYF TRBJ2-5 TRBD1 TRBV20-1 many
TGTGCCAGCAGCTTGCTCCGGGGGCCAACTAATGAAAAACTGTTTTTT CASSLLRGPTNEKLFF TRBJ1-4 . TRBV5-5 .
TGTGCCAGCGGGGACACAGCCTACGAGCAGTACTTC CASGDTAYEQYF TRBJ2-7 . TRBV28 few
TGCGCCAGCAGCCAAGGGTGGTTTTCCGGGGAGCTGTTTTTT CASSQGWFSGELFF TRBJ2-2 . TRBV4-3 .
TGTGCCAGCAGTCCCCAGGGCCATGGCTACACCTTC CASSPQGHGYTF TRBJ1-2 . TRBV27 .
TGCGCCAGCAAGATGGACGCGACACCCCTCCACTTT CASKMDATPLHF TRBJ1-6 . TRBV10-1 .
TGTGCCAGCAGTTTACCAGCTAGCGGGAGGGGTTTGTACCAAGAGACCCAGTACTTC CASSLPASGRGLYQETQYF TRBJ2-5 TRBD2 TRBV28 .
TGTGCCAGCAGTTCCTACGGGACAGGGACCTACGAGCAGTACTTC CASSSYGTGTYEQYF TRBJ2-7 TRBD1 TRBV6-2/TRBV6-3 once
TGCAGTGCTACCTACCTTGGCGGGGGCACAGATACGCAGTATTTT CSATYLGGGTDTQYF TRBJ2-3 . TRBV20-1 few
TGTGCCAGCAGCCGTCAGGGGGTAGCCAAAAACATTCAGTACTTC CASSRQGVAKNIQYF TRBJ2-4 TRBD1 TRBV7-2 few
TGCAGCGCCGACACAGGGTGGGAGACCCAGTACTTC CSADTGWETQYF TRBJ2-5 . TRBV29-1 few
TGTGCCAGCAGCTTAGATTGGTATTCACCCCTCCACTTT CASSLDWYSPLHF TRBJ1-6 . TRBV11-2 .
TGCAGTGCAACCGACCCCGGCTACGAGCAGTACTTC CSATDPGYEQYF TRBJ2-7 . TRBV20-1 .
TGCGCCAGCAGCTTGGCCGGGCAGCAGGAGACCCAGTACTTC CASSLAGQQETQYF TRBJ2-5 . TRBV5-1 few
TGCGCCAGCAGCCCCGGGAGTTTCGAGCAGTACTTC CASSPGSFEQYF TRBJ2-7 . TRBV5-1 .
TGCAGTGCTACAGACCCGGGGAGTTTTGGCTACACCTTC CSATDPGSFGYTF TRBJ1-2 . TRBV20-1 few
TGTGCCAGCAGTGAAGGGTTTACCGCCAATCAGCCCCAGCATTTT CASSEGFTANQPQHF TRBJ1-5 . TRBV6-1 .
TGTGCCAGCAGTCCCGGGACAGGCCCTAGCACAGATACGCAGTATTTT CASSPGTGPSTDTQYF TRBJ2-3 TRBD1 TRBV2 few
TGTGCCAGCAGTGACCCTCATCAGGGGGGCTATGGCTACACCTTC CASSDPHQGGYGYTF TRBJ1-2 TRBD1 TRBV2 .
TGTGCCAGCAGCTGGGACGGCACAGATACGCAGTATTTT CASSWDGTDTQYF TRBJ2-3 . TRBV27 .
TGTGCCATCGCCACCGGGACTAGCGGGTTCTCCTACAATGAGCAGTTCTTC CAIATGTSGFSYNEQFF TRBJ2-1 TRBD2 TRBV10-3 few
TGTGCAAGTCGCTTGGGAGACCTAATGAACACTGAAGCTTTCTTT CASRLGDLMNTEAFF TRBJ1-1 . TRBV12-2 few
TGTGCCGTCAGTGACCCGGTGGGGGGCTCTGGAAACACCATATATTTT CAVSDPVGGSGNTIYF TRBJ1-3 . TRBV10-3 .
TGCAGCGTCGACAACAGGTTCGGAACTGAAGCTTTCTTT CSVDNRFGTEAFF TRBJ1-1 . TRBV29-1 .
TGTGCCAGCAGTGTAGCGGGGGGTTTCACCGGGGAGCTGTTTTTT CASSVAGGFTGELFF TRBJ2-2 TRBD2 TRBV28 few
TGCAGCGTAACGGACAGGGGGGAAGAGACCCAGTACTTC CSVTDRGEETQYF TRBJ2-5 TRBD1 TRBV29-1 .
TGTGCCAGCAGTCCCGACGGGCCTAACTATGGCTACACCTTC CASSPDGPNYGYTF TRBJ1-2 . TRBV12-3/TRBV12-4 few
TGTGCCAGCTCGCCTCCAGGGGCACCGAACACTGAAGCTTTCTTT CASSPPGAPNTEAFF TRBJ1-1 . TRBV18 .
TGCAGTGCTAGAGAGCTGGAAACAGGGAACTATGGCTACACCTTC CSARELETGNYGYTF TRBJ1-2 . TRBV20-1 .
TGTGCCAGCAGTCCCGGGACAGGGGACTACGAGCAGTACTTC CASSPGTGDYEQYF TRBJ2-7 TRBD1 TRBV3-1 few
TGTGCCAGCAAAACAGGGGGTACCTATAATTCACCCCTCCACTTT CASKTGGTYNSPLHF TRBJ1-6 TRBD1 TRBV2 once
TGCAGTGCTAGGGACGTAGTTTTTGACTATGGCTACACCTTC CSARDVVFDYGYTF TRBJ1-2 . TRBV20-1 .
TGTGCCAGCAGTTACCCCGTGGGGGGGCTGGAGCTGTTTTTT CASSYPVGGLELFF TRBJ2-2 . TRBV6-2/TRBV6-3 .
TGTGCCAGCATCGGGACAGGGCCGTACGAGCAGTACTTC CASIGTGPYEQYF TRBJ2-7 TRBD1 TRBV25-1 .
TGTGCCAGCAGCCAAGTCGGGGAAGCGGGGGGGACAGATACGCAGTATTTT CASSQVGEAGGTDTQYF TRBJ2-3 TRBD2 TRBV4-2 .
TGTGCCAGCAGTTACTCTGCCGGGGAATCCTACGAGCAGTACTTC CASSYSAGESYEQYF TRBJ2-7 . TRBV6-5 .
TGCAGCGTTGAAGGACCCAGCACGGCTTTCTTT CSVEGPSTAFF TRBJ1-1 . TRBV29-1 .
TGTGCCAGCAGTCGTTGGGACAATGATGAGCAGTTCTTC CASSRWDNDEQFF TRBJ2-1 . TRBV27 .
TGCAGTGCCCAGAGAGGAGAAAAACTGTTTTTT CSAQRGEKLFF TRBJ1-4 . TRBV20-1 .
TGCAGCGTTGAAGACCCACTCTTAGGCCCCGACGGGGAGCTGTTTTTT CSVEDPLLGPDGELFF TRBJ2-2 . TRBV29-1 few